Each of the 2 T cell receptor beta chains below was sequenced from the same sample in a study of cytomegalovirus exposure and HLA in healthy donors (dated by TCRdb to about 2017). Libraries were made using the immunoSEQ multiplex PCR assay. For the multiplex PCR, a mixture combining 60 forward primers for TCR Vbeta segments and 13 reverse primers for TCR Jbeta segments was used. TCRdb obtained this table from immuneACCESS and retained in-frame rearrangements with V and J assigned. These tables miss some clones; where compared with another copy, unresolved V genes account for less than half of the shortfall, and the remainder is unexplained. The record for this sample contains more than 50,000 clones. Jointly, the top ten make up approximately 7% of the sample. The source material was PBMCs. Receptor source: a woman between 35 and 50 years old in good health and CMV-seronegative.

The rearrangement links TRBV5-1 to TRBJ2-1; possible D gene TRBD2, 6 bases. V lost 7 bases to trimming and J lost 7 bases, with 9 bases between them. Germline V gene data show CDR1 as SGHRS and CDR2 as YFSETQ. This CDR3 has 11 residues. This CDR3 reads CASYRGNEQFF. DNA for the CDR3: TGCGCCAGCTACCGGGGGAATGAGCAGTTCTTC.

This rearrangement joins TRBV19 to TRBJ2-7, with TRBD1 matching over 10 bases. The J segment lost 3 bases and the V segment lost 2 bases, leaving 4 bases of the junction unmatched. Germline CDR1 is LNHDA and CDR2 is SQIVND (reference sequence). This CDR3 has 15 amino acids. The CDR3 region is CASSISGTGDYEQYF. The CDR3 DNA follows: TGTGCCAGTAGTATATCGGGGACAGGGGACTACGAGCAGTACTTC.